A single sample gave rise to the 32 T cell receptor beta chains below, sequenced in a study of OX40 agonist ivuxolimab in advanced cancers. TCRdb keeps only in-frame clones here, not all; method: immunoSEQ multiplex PCR. Of approximately 74,000 clones listed, roughly 82% were seen once; the top ten hold 5.5% to 6%. Here the sequenced sample was CD4+ or CD8+ T cells sorted from blood, taken in a trial of the OX40 agonist ivuxolimab. The source of these receptors is an adult with an advanced solid tumor such as melanoma, head and neck, liver or kidney cancer.

Here the CDR3 reads CASSNGQGRYEQYF. The CDR3 DNA sequence: TGTGCCAGCAGCAACGGACAGGGTCGATACGAGCAGTACTTC. This chain uses TRBV7-2 with TRBJ2-7; 8 bases fit TRBD1. Per the germline V gene, CDR1 is SGHTA and CDR2 is FQGNSA. The CDR3 is 14 residues long. V lost 5 bases to trimming and J lost 4 bases; unmatched junction nucleotides: 7.

The chain is built from TRBV19 and TRBJ2-1; D is undetermined. The CDR3 runs to 14 residues. Between the trimmed V and J ends, which lost 3 bases and 6 bases, there was a span of 12 bases. CDR1 is LNHDA and CDR2 is SQIVND in the germline V gene (reference sequence). In DNA form, the CDR3 reads TGTGCCAGTAGTATGACGGGCATCGGCAATGAGCAGTTCTTC. It yields the protein CASSMTGIGNEQFF.

J is TRBJ2-7 and V is TRBV6-6; 11 positions match TRBD1. This CDR3 spans 14 amino acids. The V segment lost 5 bases and the J segment 0 bases; nucleotides outside the gene matches: 0. CDR1 is MNHNY, CDR2 SVGAGI, per germline (reference sequence). CDR3 region: CASSGTGGSYEQYV. CDR3 sequence (DNA): TGTGCCAGCAGTGGGACAGGGGGCTCCTACGAGCAGTACGTC.

This clone was detected only once. This chain connects TRBV19 to TRBJ2-4, with D uncertain. Trimming pared 3 bases from V and 16 bases from J, leaving 13 bases between. Germline loops: CDR1 LNHDA, CDR2 SQIVND (reference sequence). This CDR3 region has 11 residues. The CDR3 loop is CASSIGMLCYF. The CDR3 DNA sequence: TGTGCCAGTAGTATTGGGATGTTGTGCTACTTC. The variable domain in full, with the rest retrieved from reference TRBV19 and TRBJ2-4, is DGGITQSPKYLFRKEGQNVTLSCEQNLNHDAMYWYRQDPGQGLRLIYYSQIVNDFQKGDIAEGYSVSREKKESFPLTVTSAQKNPTAFYLCASSIGMLCYFGAGTRLSVL.

V and J are TRBV10-3 and TRBJ1-4; the D gene is possibly TRBD1 (5 bases). In germline, CDR1 is ENHRY, CDR2 SYGVKD. The CDR3 has 13 residues. Trimming removed 6 bases from V and 3 bases from J, with 8 bases in between. The CDR3 nucleotides read TGTGCCATCAGCGGGGCCGCTAATGAAAAACTGTTTTTT. It encodes CAISGAANEKLFF.

The J gene is TRBJ2-7, the V gene TRBV7-2; 8 bases fit TRBD1. J was trimmed by 7 bases and V by 4 bases; bases with no gene match: 9. The CDR3 length is 14 residues. Germline V CDR1 and CDR2: SGHTA, FQGNSA. The CDR3 loop is CASSSWTGLEEQYF. The CDR3 coding sequence is TGTGCCAGCAGCTCCTGGACAGGGCTGGAAGAGCAGTACTTC.

The chain carries TRBV5-6 and TRBJ2-5; 11 bases agree with TRBD2. Trimming cost V 0 bases and J 3 bases; bases outside gene matches: 4. Germline CDR1 is SGHDT and CDR2 is YYEEEE. The CDR3 totals 16 residues. CDR3 sequence (DNA): TGTGCCAGCAGCTTGGCATCGACTAGCGGGAAAGAGACCCAGTACTTC. It encodes CASSLASTSGKETQYF.

The V call is TRBV4-1, the J call TRBJ1-1, with 7 positions matching TRBD1. The CDR3 length is 15 residues. V lost 4 bases to trimming and J lost 1 base; unmatched junction nucleotides: 6. Per the germline V gene, CDR1 is MGHRA and CDR2 is YSYEKL. CDR3 sequence reads: CASSPWDSSNTEAFF. In DNA form, the CDR3 reads TGCGCCAGCAGCCCATGGGACAGTTCGAACACTGAAGCTTTCTTT.

This chain links TRBV27 with TRBJ2-7, with 11 bases aligning to TRBD2. The J segment lost 0 bases and the V segment lost 2 bases, leaving 3 bases of the junction unmatched. The CDR3 has 16 amino acids. CDR1 is MNHEY and CDR2 is SMNVEV in the germline V gene (reference sequence). CDR3 DNA sequence: TGTGCCAGCAGTTTACTAGCGGGAGGCTTCTCCTACGAGCAGTACTTC. The encoded protein is CASSLLAGGFSYEQYF.

V usage is TRBV5-5 and J usage is TRBJ1-4; the D gene is possibly TRBD1 (6 bases). In germline, CDR1 is SGHKS, CDR2 YYEKEE (reference sequence). CDR3 size: 15 residues. V lost 1 base and J 5 bases, leaving 12 bases between the germline ends. The CDR3 region is CASSLPGTRNEKLFF. CDR3 in DNA: TGTGCCAGCAGCTTGCCCGGGACACGGAATGAAAAACTGTTTTTT.

Sample share makes this clone medium-sized (0.01 to 0.1%). The J gene is TRBJ2-7, the V gene TRBV7-2; the D gene is possibly TRBD1 (5 bases). The CDR3 length is 12 residues. Between the trimmed V and J ends, which lost 1 base and 9 bases, there was a span of 10 bases. Germline V gene sequence: CDR1 SGHTA, CDR2 FQGNSA. The CDR3 here is CASSLDGQGQYF. The CDR3 DNA is TGTGCCAGCAGCTTAGATGGGCAGGGGCAGTACTTC.

This rearrangement joins TRBV4-3 to TRBJ1-2; TRBD1 aligns across 7 bases. The CDR3 covers 17 residues. The germline CDR1 and CDR2 sequences are LGHNA and YSLEER. V shed 0 bases and J 2 bases; nucleotides not matched to a gene: 9. In DNA, the CDR3 is TGCGCCAGCAGCCAAGATATTCTGACAGGGATAAACTATGGCTACACCTTC. Amino acid sequence: CASSQDILTGINYGYTF.

J is TRBJ2-5 and V is TRBV5-4; 12 positions agree with TRBD2. The CDR3 is 17 amino acids. J lost 1 base, V lost 0 bases, and 4 bases had no gene match. Germline V CDR1 and CDR2: SGHNT, YYREEE (reference sequence). The DNA for the CDR3 is TGTGCCAGCAGCTTGGGACTAGCGGGGGCCACCCAAGAGACCCAGTACTTC. Encoded protein: CASSLGLAGATQETQYF.

The gene calls are TRBV7-8 and TRBJ2-3, with 10 bases aligning to TRBD1. Germline trimming cut 5 bases from V and 4 bases from J; bases unmatched to any gene: 12. CDR1 and CDR2 (germline): SGHVS, FQNEAQ. This CDR3 is 17 amino acids long. The CDR3 bases are TGTGCCAGCAGCAGATTACCGGGACAGGGGAGCGCAGATACGCAGTATTTT. It encodes CASSRLPGQGSADTQYF.

The rearrangement links TRBV2 to TRBJ1-1, with D unclear. The V end was cut by 6 bases, the J end by 5 bases, with 10 bases between. CDR3 length: 12 amino acids. Per germline, CDR1 SNHLY and CDR2 FYNNEI. The CDR3 spells CASSGRSTEAFF. Here the CDR3 DNA reads TGTGCCAGCAGCGGACGGTCGACTGAAGCTTTCTTT. The full variable domain, with the rest looked up from reference TRBV2 and TRBJ1-1, is EPEVTQTPSHQVTQMGQEVILRCVPISNHLYFYWYRQILGQKVEFLVSFYNNEISEKSEIFDDQFSVERPDGSNFTLKIRSTKLEDSAMYFCASSGRSTEAFFGQGTRLTVV.

The rearrangement uses TRBV27 and TRBJ2-1; possibly TRBD1 or TRBD2 for D (5 bases each). Trimming cost V 5 bases and J 0 bases, with 11 bases left between them. The CDR3 length is 15 residues. The V gene's germline CDR1 is MNHEY and CDR2 SMNVEV (reference sequence). CDR3 residues: CASSGTLSSYNEQFF. The DNA of the CDR3 is TGTGCCAGCAGTGGGACCCTTAGCTCCTACAATGAGCAGTTCTTC.

The chain recombines TRBV4-2 with TRBJ1-6; D is possibly TRBD1 (5 bases). The CDR3 totals 17 residues. V was cut by 1 base and J by 14 bases, with 24 bases left in between. Per the germline V gene, CDR1 is LGHNA and CDR2 is YNFKEQ. The CDR3 nucleotides read TGTGCCAGCAGCCAAGCCGCATCCGGGACGGCTGAAGGTACCCTCCACTTT. It encodes CASSQAASGTAEGTLHF.

A remark on this clone: Distinct nucleotide sequences in the sample also encode this CDR3. The chain has TRBV5-4 and TRBJ1-3; weak D call: TRBD1 (6 bases). The CDR3 length is 15 residues. CDR1 and CDR2 (germline): SGHNT, YYREEE (reference sequence). V was shortened by 4 bases and J by 1 base, with 12 bases between the two germline ends. The CDR3 loop is CASSLDSGSGNTIYF. The CDR3 DNA follows: TGTGCCAGCAGCCTGGACAGTGGGTCTGGAAACACCATATATTTT.

CDR3 nucleotides: TGTGCCAGCAGCTCAACTGGACTAGCCGGGGAGACCCAGTACTTC. This codes for CASSSTGLAGETQYF. The chain recombines TRBV7-9 with TRBJ2-5; 8 bases are shared with TRBD2. Trimming took 4 bases from V and 5 from J; bases not matched to a gene: 9. CDR3 length: 15 amino acids. Per germline, CDR1 SEHNR and CDR2 FQNEAQ (reference sequence).

The chain links TRBV2 to TRBJ1-3, with D possibly TRBD1 on 5 matching bases. V lost 6 bases and J 0 bases, leaving 9 bases between the germline ends. Germline values: CDR1 SNHLY, CDR2 FYNNEI. CDR3 length equals 14 residues. The CDR3 nucleotides read TGTGCCAGCAGGGGGGGAGTCTCTGGAAACACCATATATTTT. It yields the protein CASRGGVSGNTIYF.

This clone was seen repeatedly, ten times or more. This sequence joins TRBV19 and TRBJ1-1, with D tentatively TRBD1 (5 bases). V lost 10 bases and J 7 bases, leaving 19 bases between the germline ends. The CDR3 sequence is 13 residues long. The germline V gene encodes CDR1 LNHDA and CDR2 SQIVND (reference sequence). The DNA for the CDR3 is TGTGCCACCGAGCAGGGCTCGGCGGGTGAAGCTTTCTTT. This gives the protein CATEQGSAGEAFF.

The chain couples TRBV27 to TRBJ2-2, with 9 bases aligning to TRBD1. CDR1 and CDR2 (germline): MNHEY, SMNVEV (reference sequence). The CDR3 sequence is 16 residues long. Losses at the gene ends were 6 bases for V and 5 bases for J; bases not matched to a gene: 10. This CDR3 is CASRKARDRETGELFF. The CDR3 region has the DNA TGTGCCAGCAGAAAAGCCCGGGACAGGGAGACCGGGGAGCTGTTTTTT.

This clone was observed once. V is TRBV18 and J is TRBJ1-2; no firm D call. This CDR3 is 15 amino acids long. Germline V gives CDR1 KGHSH, CDR2 LQKENI. Trimming pared 1 base from V and 3 bases from J, leaving 12 bases between. This CDR3 is CASSPRAGSDYGYTF. The CDR3 bases are TGTGCCAGCTCACCACGGGCAGGCTCTGACTATGGCTACACCTTC.

In this sample, this clone is medium-sized. The rearrangement uses TRBV7-2 and TRBJ2-1, with 9 bases lining up with TRBD2. V gave up 1 base and J gave up 0 bases; unmatched junction bases: 1. Germline V gene lookup returns CDR1 SGHTA and CDR2 FQGNSA. CDR3 length: 16 residues. Here the CDR3 reads CASSLDSGGSYNEQFF. DNA of the CDR3: TGTGCCAGCAGCTTAGATAGCGGGGGCTCCTACAATGAGCAGTTCTTC. Variable domain in full (rest from reference TRBV7-2 and TRBJ2-1): GAGVSQSPSNKVTEKGKDVELRCDPISGHTALYWYRQSLGQGLEFLIYFQGNSAPDKSGLPSDRFSAERTGGSVSTLTIQRTQQEDSAVYLCASSLDSGGSYNEQFFGPGTRLTVL.

This clone was picked up one time. The V and J genes are TRBV4-1 and TRBJ1-2, with a weak D call TRBD1 (5 bases). CDR1 is MGHRA and CDR2 is YSYEKL in the germline V gene. CDR3 size: 12 residues. The ends were cut back, 4 bases at V and 10 bases at J, with 13 bases in the middle. CDR3 amino acids: CASSLGGDTYTF. For the CDR3, the DNA is TGCGCCAGCAGCCTGGGGGGGGATACCTACACCTTC.

The chain links TRBV29-1 to TRBJ1-1; D might be TRBD1 (5 bases). Germline values: CDR1 SQVTM, CDR2 ANQGSEA. CDR3 length equals 13 residues. Deletions cut 4 bases from V and 4 bases from J, with 13 bases between. CDR3 sequence reads: CSVVWGVATEAFF. CDR3 DNA: TGCAGCGTTGTATGGGGGGTGGCCACTGAAGCTTTCTTT.

This clone was found once. The chain couples TRBV11-2 to TRBJ1-2, with D tentatively TRBD1 (6 bases). Per the germline V gene, CDR1 is SGHAT and CDR2 is FQNNGV. Trimming shortened V by 5 bases and J by 4 bases, and 14 bases separated the two germline ends. The CDR3 length is 14 residues. The CDR3 DNA reads as TGTGCCAGCAGCGACGAGGGGGGGGTCTATGGCTACACCTTC. Protein: CASSDEGGVYGYTF.

The V gene is TRBV6-1, the J gene TRBJ2-7; no definite D call. The CDR3 is 14 amino acids. Germline V CDR1 and CDR2: MNHNS, SASEGT. The V and J ends lost 8 bases and 1 base respectively, with 15 bases between them. For the CDR3, the DNA is TGTGCCAGCCAATACATGGGAAAATCCTACGAGCAGTACGTC. Protein product: CASQYMGKSYEQYV.

This chain joins TRBV7-9 and TRBJ1-2; D not resolved. The CDR3 contains 11 residues. Germline loops: CDR1 SEHNR, CDR2 FQNEAQ (reference sequence). V gave up 8 bases and J gave up 4 bases, with 8 bases separating them. In DNA form, the CDR3 reads TGTGCCAGCTTTTCAGGCTATGGCTACACCTTC. Translating it yields CASFSGYGYTF.

CDR3 sequence reads: CASSIDWGANTGELFF. DNA for the CDR3: TGTGCCAGTAGTATAGACTGGGGGGCTAACACCGGGGAGCTGTTTTTT. The chain links TRBV19 to TRBJ2-2, with D perhaps TRBD1 or TRBD2 (6 bases each). The CDR3 totals 16 residues. Germline CDR1 is LNHDA and CDR2 is SQIVND (reference sequence). The V and J ends lost 0 bases and 2 bases respectively, with 10 bases between them.

The chain has TRBV2 and TRBJ2-1; D is possibly TRBD2 (6 bases). V lost 7 bases, J lost 7 bases, and 14 bases lay in between. The CDR3 contains 13 residues. Germline V CDR1 and CDR2: SNHLY, FYNNEI. The CDR3 nucleotides read TGTGCCAGCAACGGGGGAGAAGGTAATGAGCAGTTCTTC. It is translated as CASNGGEGNEQFF. The full variable domain, with the rest looked up from reference TRBV2 and TRBJ2-1, is EPEVTQTPSHQVTQMGQEVILRCVPISNHLYFYWYRQILGQKVEFLVSFYNNEISEKSEIFDDQFSVERPDGSNFTLKIRSTKLEDSAMYFCASNGGEGNEQFFGPGTRLTVL.

This clone was detected only a few times. The V call is TRBV5-1, the J call TRBJ2-1, with 8 bases identical to TRBD2. V lost 7 bases, J lost 0 bases, and 6 bases stayed unmatched. Per the germline V gene, CDR1 is SGHRS and CDR2 is YFSETQ. The CDR3 consists of 15 residues. CDR3 in amino acids: CASANREGSYNEQFF. The CDR3 DNA sequence: TGCGCCAGCGCAAACCGGGAGGGCTCCTACAATGAGCAGTTCTTC.